This entry describes one T cell receptor (beta chain). Its antigen is unknown. One base away there is no much larger clone; base qualities are not given. The sample belongs to a study of cytomegalovirus exposure and HLA in healthy donors (dated by TCRdb to 2016 to 2017). Regarding the study in general: An earlier analysis of roughly 500 of the donors reported around 280 Gb of sequence data and approximately 120 million unique TCR beta sequences obtained from roughly 170 million T cells. All discovery cohort repertoires had been generated on a single sequencing platform. On average, roughly 240,000 unique TCR beta nucleotide sequences were sequenced per donor among 350 to 400 genotyped donors of the cohort, with approximately 18% of those sequences being non-productive. To predict cytomegalovirus infection status, the study combined high-throughput TCR immunosequencing, statistical association of individual TCRs with disease status, and machine learning. HLA typing covered class I and class II loci at four-digit resolution. A few DR-DQ haplotypes were treated as single units for association and clustering because of strong linkage in the cohort. Rather than drawing on any new phenotypic data, the later analysis identified candidate immune exposures from TCR beta sequences and the way those sequences occurred across donors. An early release covering roughly 600 HLA-typed donors comprised about 320 gigabases of sequencing data and around 80 million unique TCR sequences. The study was designed to test whether signatures of past pathogen exposure could be identified by cataloging public T cell receptors. An earlier analysis of 500 to 750 of the donors applied high-throughput TCR beta sequencing to assess whether each TCR beta V gene segment acted as functional or pseudogenic. The study profiled the T cell repertoires of more than 500 subjects by immunosequencing and related them to cytomegalovirus serostatus. A later analysis re-analyzed previously published TCR beta repertoires from several hundred donors and added high-resolution HLA genotyping to study TCR occurrence patterns. Typing coverage varied by locus: roughly 629-640 donors for A, B, C, DRB1 and DQB1; approximately 560 for DQA1; over 600 for DPA1; roughly 470 for DPB1. The genetic ancestry cluster associated with self-reported Caucasian donors included 81% of the approximately 430 genotyped donors. A separate validation cohort of approximately 120 different subjects was used in addition to the 666-subject first cohort. In a later genetic analysis, genome-wide SNP genotypes for about 65% of the roughly 670 donors were used, and that subset was treated as a discovery cohort. Donor age, sex, ethnicity and CMV serostatus were compiled alongside the repertoire data. The paper as a whole reports these results and caveats: Some IMGT-functional V segments, including TRBV6-2 and TRBV6-3, could not be told apart with the 87-base-pair reads, so those segments were excluded. About 17 rarely observed V segments, including chromosome 9 orphons, were excluded from the earlier analysis of a few hundred of the donors because counts were too low. In an earlier analysis of fewer than 750 of the donors, most TCR beta V segments were observed in productive rearrangements about 87% or about 30% of the time, broadly matching IMGT annotations. Correlated functional status among segregating V segments might be attributable to linkage disequilibrium, but an unknown experimental factor could not be ruled out. Presence/absence analyses assumed roughly uniform sequencing depth across donors, an assumption that may not hold. When HLA alleles, especially DR and DQ, strongly co-occurred, TCR associations were difficult to assign to individual alleles. A further reported finding was that TCR beta sequences accurately predicted the HLA-A and HLA-B alleles for most subjects in the first cohort. Because HLA typing was unavailable for some donors at each locus, only the typed subset was used in association tests. A cluster of highly shared sequence variants was judged likely to be a technical artifact of the sequencing pipeline. In a later genetic analysis, a missense DCLRE1C variant was associated with V-gene and J-gene trimming of TCR beta chains, and the association was replicated in an independent cohort. The study gave a list of some 150 TCR beta chains associated with cytomegalovirus. In a later analysis, the rate of TCR association differed among HLA loci, with DRB1 alleles having the most associated TCRs and HLA-C alleles having the fewest. A later analysis found that HLA-associated TCR beta chains were more clonally expanded and had lower generation probabilities than equally common non-associated chains. In a later genetic analysis, fewer N-insertions in productive TCRs were reported among donors in an Asian-associated ancestry cluster than the approximately 670-donor mean. Most CMV-associated TCR beta chains appeared to be HLA-restricted in a later analysis, and the HLA associations seemed to be driven largely by CMV exposure. According to the authors, the approach could potentially be generalized to other disease states and immunological phenotypes. In both the original and validation cohorts, the classifier was reported to diagnose cytomegalovirus status with high specificity and sensitivity. In this cohort, only TCR beta chains were sequenced, and detectable features were limited by the absence of alpha or paired-chain data. A later analysis associated 16,951 TCR beta sequences with specific HLA alleles at a false discovery rate of 0.05. Most TCR sequences were observed very rarely across donors, whereas some public TCRs were present in many individuals. In vitro tests confirmed that a few of the cytomegalovirus-associated TCR beta chains recognize cytomegalovirus antigens. CMV serostatus was the only immune exposure information available for the cohort. In a later analysis, several top co-occurrence clusters were reported to appear linked to parvovirus B19, influenza, CMV and Epstein-Barr virus.

The library was obtained by the immunoSEQ multiplex PCR assay. The multiplex PCR relied on a mix of 60 forward primers for TCR Vbeta segments and 13 reverse primers for TCR Jbeta segments. A multiplex PCR assay on genomic DNA amplified the CDR3 region of rearranged TCR beta genes. On the Illumina HiSeq System, the amplified TCR beta libraries were sequenced as 87-base-pair reads. The paper's data handling went like this. In a later analysis, some 80 million unique TCR beta chains were counted across the 650 to 750 repertoires, and approximately 11 million of these chains were shared by at least two donors. To remove PCR and sequencing errors, raw reads were error-corrected and collapsed into unique sequences using a nearest-neighbor algorithm that merged closely related sequences. Alignment of CDR3 sequences to IMGT reference sequences was used to assign V, D and J gene segments. Each retained sequence needed at least a six-nucleotide match to both a V gene segment and a J gene segment. Rearrangements were classified as productive when the CDR3 lacked stop codons and remained in frame with V and J, and all other rearrangements were classified as non-productive. Following IMGT convention, CDR3 was defined as the stretch from the second conserved V-encoded cysteine to the conserved J-encoded phenylalanine. The earlier analysis of fewer than 700 of the donors excluded sequences that lacked an unambiguous match to a single V gene segment. An earlier analysis of 550 to 650 of the donors classified V segments as functional when productive rearrangements were above 56.7% and as segregating when the standard deviation between donors was above 5%. A statistical classification framework was developed to diagnose cytomegalovirus status using the catalog of TCR beta chain sequences. In a later analysis, TCR nucleotide sequences were compared against IMGT/GENE-DB human TR gene sequences so that V and J genes could be assigned. A later analysis assigned CDR3 sequences and most-parsimonious VDJ recombination scenarios with the TCRdist pipeline. In a later analysis, each TCR beta chain was defined by its CDR3 amino acid sequence together with its V-gene family, and reads without a unique V-gene family were excluded. In a later analysis, fewer than 650 highly shared, low-generation-probability nucleotide sequences were removed to address suspected cross-contamination and a sequencing artifact. A later analysis calculated a clonal expansion index for each public chain from normalized within-repertoire ranks of inferred template counts. In a later analysis, generation probabilities were computed using a VDJ recombination model fitted to out-of-frame rearrangements, and the results were checked against IGoR. Hypergeometric tests were used in a later analysis to score TCR-TCR, TCR-HLA and TCR-CMV co-occurrence, with a repertoire-size bias correction applied to the TCR pairs. False discovery rates were estimated in a later analysis by permuting HLA or CMV assignments 20 times. In a later analysis, co-occurring TCRs were grouped using DBSCAN, with TCRdist sequence similarity added in when clustering inside HLA-allele-positive subsets. Co-occurrence clustering excluded repertoires with fewer than 30,000 or more than 120,000 public chains, plus five with anomalous nucleotide sharing. As stored in TCRdb, this immuneACCESS dataset retains in-frame rearrangements with V and J assigned. A fraction of the clones does not appear; measured against another copy, unresolved V genes explain less than half of the discrepancy, and the remainder lacks a known reason. V, J and clone size reflect that table, while D and trimming were determined from the DNA. A total of approximately 150,000 clones appear in this sample, less than 85% of them only once. The ten biggest clones cover approximately 1.8% of the sample.

In the germline V gene (reference sequence), CDR1 corresponds to LNHDA and CDR2 to SQIVND. Ends trimmed: V by 4 bases, J by 0 bases; bases unmatched to a gene: 5. The CDR3 runs 18 residues from the cysteine to the phenylalanine. The read is trimmed to its CDR3 DNA, 54 bases read in frame from base 1. The cohort comprised under 700 healthy bone marrow donors. Cohort members were all nominally healthy when sampled, although unrecorded immune exposures were likely present. The donor tested CMV seronegative and was one of the 352 seronegative cohort members. A peripheral blood sample was provided by each donor, and peripheral blood mononuclear cells were used for TCR beta sequencing. The Qiagen DNeasy Blood Extraction Kit was used to extract genomic DNA from the blood cell samples.

The sequence derives from a man between 40 and 49 years old in good health and CMV-seronegative. The chain was built from TRBV19 and TRBJ2-2, and 13 bases in between align with TRBD2. The specimen was PBMCs. Here is the DNA: TGTGCCAGTAGTAGACCCGGGACTAGCGGGACGAACACCGGGGAGCTGTTTTTT. Its protein is CASSRPGTSGTNTGELFF.